Detailed here is one T cell receptor (beta chain). The antigen remains undetermined. Relative to the germline gene, one junction end is altered; a read error may explain this. Other DNA sequences within the sample encode an identical CDR3. The data originate from a study of cytomegalovirus exposure and HLA in healthy donors. As for the study in general: In a previous analysis, 117 million unique TCR beta sequences were found from 150 million to 200 million T cells. Study-level results: TCR beta chains associated with HLA were, in a later analysis, more clonally expanded than equally common others. Per published reports, the classifier diagnosed cytomegalovirus status with high specificity and sensitivity.

PCR involved 60 Vbeta and 13 Jbeta primers. Measured with immunoSEQ multiplex PCR; TCRdb has only the in-frame clones, and not every one. Of about 120,000 clones listed, roughly 77% are singletons. The V gene's germline CDR1 is SGDLS and CDR2 YYNGEE. The CDR3 sequence is 15 residues long. This TCR came from a man aged 18 to 30 in good health and CMV-seronegative. The chain recombines TRBV9 with TRBJ1-1; D is undetermined. Sequenced: PBMCs. The CDR3 sequence: CASSVADTPRTEAFF. The CDR3 bases are TGTGCCAGCAGCGTAGCTGACACTCCCCGAACTGAAGCCTTCTTT.